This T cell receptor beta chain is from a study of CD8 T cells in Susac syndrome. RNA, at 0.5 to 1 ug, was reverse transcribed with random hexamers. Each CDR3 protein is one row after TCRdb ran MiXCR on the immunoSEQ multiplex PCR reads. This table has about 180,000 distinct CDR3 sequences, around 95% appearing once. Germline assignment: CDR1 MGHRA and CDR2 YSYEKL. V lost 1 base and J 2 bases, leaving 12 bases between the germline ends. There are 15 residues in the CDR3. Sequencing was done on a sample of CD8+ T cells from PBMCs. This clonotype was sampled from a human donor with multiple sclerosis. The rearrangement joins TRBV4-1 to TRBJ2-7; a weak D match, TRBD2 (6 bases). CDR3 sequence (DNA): TGCGCCAGCAGCCAAGTCAATAGCGGAACCTACGAGCAGTACTTC. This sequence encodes CASSQVNSGTYEQYF.